The rows below give T cell receptor beta chains drawn from one sample of a study of T cell responses to AZD1222 COVID-19 vaccine. Sequencing was performed with immunoSEQ multiplex PCR; in TCRdb, only in-frame clones are kept and a portion is missing. In the table there are some 74,000 clones, 80% of which are singletons. The material was peripheral blood, obtained on day 0 of AZD1222 vaccination. Receptors originate from an adult in good health. CDR3s include the opening cysteine and the closing phenylalanine or tryptophan. The D gene is left open where the match is weak. Rows may omit the clone size; those that give it use once, few, many or a size class.

clone_size,v_call,j_call,d_call,cdr3_aa,cdr3_nt
.,TRBV19,TRBJ2-1,.,CASSFDKLGRAYNEQFF,TGTGCCAGTAGTTTCGATAAATTGGGGAGAGCTTACAATGAGCAGTTCTTC
.,TRBV3-1/TRBV3-2,TRBJ1-1,.,CASSQHRQSEAFF,TGTGCCAGCAGCCAACATAGACAGTCTGAAGCTTTCTTT
.,TRBV6-1,TRBJ2-1,.,CASSEARALFNEQFF,TGTGCCAGCAGTGAAGCGAGGGCTCTCTTCAATGAGCAGTTCTTC
.,TRBV3-1/TRBV3-2,TRBJ1-5,.,CASSQDLAGNQPQHF,TGTGCCAGCAGCCAAGATCTTGCGGGCAATCAGCCCCAGCATTTT
.,TRBV5-1,TRBJ1-1,.,CASSRTQGNTEAFF,TGCGCCAGCAGCAGAACACAGGGGAACACTGAAGCTTTCTTT
.,TRBV19,TRBJ1-6,.,CASSQPQTPLHF,TGTGCCAGTAGCCAACCTCAGACACCCCTCCACTTT
.,TRBV13,TRBJ1-6,.,CASSLNRRLNSPLHF,TGTGCCAGCAGCTTGAATCGACGGTTAAATTCACCCCTCCACTTT
.,TRBV10-1,TRBJ2-1,.,CASSESDGAKQFF,TGCGCCAGCAGTGAGTCGGACGGGGCCAAGCAGTTCTTC
.,TRBV11-2,TRBJ1-1,.,CASSLDGDGATEAFF,TGTGCCAGCAGCTTAGACGGGGACGGGGCCACTGAAGCTTTCTTT
.,TRBV27,TRBJ1-5,.,CASRNPGTNQPQHF,TGTGCCAGCAGGAATCCCGGGACAAATCAGCCCCAGCATTTT
once,TRBV4-1,TRBJ2-6,.,CASSQVGKSGANVLTF,TGCGCCAGCAGCCAAGTAGGGAAATCTGGGGCCAACGTCCTGACTTTC
.,TRBV5-4,TRBJ1-3,.,CASSLGPSSGNTIYF,TGTGCCAGCAGCTTAGGACCGTCCTCTGGAAACACCATATATTTT
.,TRBV11-2,TRBJ2-2,.,CASSSPRGGSYTGELFF,TGTGCCAGCAGCTCCCCTCGTGGGGGATCTTACACCGGGGAGCTGTTTTTT
.,TRBV9,TRBJ1-4,.,CASSVGGATNEKLFF,TGTGCCAGCAGCGTAGGAGGGGCTACTAATGAAAAACTGTTTTTT
.,TRBV3-1/TRBV3-2,TRBJ1-5,.,CASRAGTGQPQHF,TGTGCCAGCAGGGCAGGGACGGGCCAGCCCCAGCATTTT
few,TRBV5-1,TRBJ2-7,TRBD1,CASSLARGSHEQYF,TGCGCCAGCAGCTTGGCCAGGGGGTCCCACGAGCAGTACTTC
few,TRBV11-2,TRBJ1-4,.,CASSLGEREKLFF,TGTGCCAGCAGCTTAGGGGAGCGGGAAAAACTGTTTTTT
few,TRBV2,TRBJ2-2,.,CASKGPNTGELFF,TGTGCCAGCAAGGGGCCGAACACCGGGGAGCTGTTTTTT
.,TRBV7-8,TRBJ1-4,.,CASSPRGRINEKLFF,TGTGCCAGCAGCCCGAGAGGACGGATTAATGAAAAACTGTTTTTT
once,TRBV10-3,TRBJ2-1,TRBD1,CAIKGAEGDEQFF,TGTGCCATCAAGGGGGCCGAGGGAGATGAGCAGTTCTTC
.,TRBV5-1,TRBJ2-1,TRBD2,CASSSAQRESDIEQFF,TGCGCCAGCAGCTCTGCTCAGCGGGAGAGCGATATTGAGCAGTTCTTC
few,TRBV27,TRBJ1-2,.,CASSLGRGYGYTF,TGTGCCAGCAGTTTGGGCAGGGGTTATGGCTACACCTTC
.,TRBV18,TRBJ1-1,.,CASSSGLLNTEAFF,TGTGCCAGCTCGTCAGGACTCTTGAACACTGAAGCTTTCTTT
.,TRBV7-2,TRBJ2-1,TRBD2,CASTRTSGEQFF,TGTGCCAGCACGCGGACTAGCGGAGAGCAGTTCTTC
.,TRBV30,TRBJ1-4,.,CAWSGARTAEKLFF,TGTGCCTGGAGCGGGGCTAGGACGGCTGAAAAACTGTTTTTT
many,TRBV12-3/TRBV12-4,TRBJ1-5,.,CASSFRYQPQHF,TGTGCCAGCAGTTTTCGCTATCAGCCCCAGCATTTT
.,TRBV10-3,TRBJ1-2,.,CAISESANYGYTF,TGTGCCATCAGTGAGTCCGCTAACTATGGCTACACCTTC